The 25 T cell receptor beta chains in this list originate from one sample, sequenced in a study of T cell repertoires in cytomegalovirus infection. Via MiXCR, TCRdb re-called the reads, giving one row per CDR3 protein. Of 200,000 to 250,000 distinct CDR3 sequences in the sample, about 12% are singletons; the top ten hold under 2%. Sequenced: PBMCs. Receptor source: a human donor in good health (CMV status not recorded). Some clones in this sample may be carry-over from other donors' samples.

This clonotype was picked up a small number of times. The CDR3 loop is CASSLGPPPDTEAFF. CDR3 nucleotides: TGTGCCAGCAGCCTGGGACCCCCTCCGGACACTGAAGCTTTCTTT. The chain links TRBV7-3 to TRBJ1-1; TRBD1 might be the D (5 bases). Trimming took off 5 bases at V and 3 bases at J, with 16 bases between the two ends. CDR3 length: 15 residues. The V gene's germline CDR1 is SGHTA and CDR2 FQGTGA.

The genes are TRBV5-1 and TRBJ1-1; D not certain. The CDR3 length is 16 residues. Looked up from germline, CDR1 is SGHRS and CDR2 is YFSETQ. V lost 1 base to trimming and J lost 0 bases, with 13 bases between them. CDR3: CASSLNILAVNTEAFF. CDR3 bases: TGCGCCAGCAGCTTGAACATCCTAGCAGTGAACACTGAAGCTTTCTTT.

In its sample, this clonotype was seen many times. The V gene is TRBV7-2, the J gene TRBJ1-6; 11 positions match TRBD1. With 2 bases clipped from V and 0 bases from J, the junction kept 3 bases outside the gene matches. This CDR3 spans 18 amino acids. Germline CDR1 is SGHTA and CDR2 is FQGNSA. The CDR3 loop is CASSLTGQGASYNSPLHF. The DNA for the CDR3 is TGTGCCAGCAGCTTAACCGGACAGGGGGCCTCCTATAATTCACCCCTCCACTTT.

In its sample, this clonotype was seen many times. The chain recombines TRBV7-2 with TRBJ2-3; 9 nucleotides line up with TRBD2. CDR1 is SGHTA and CDR2 is FQGNSA in the germline V gene. With 5 bases clipped from V and 3 bases from J, the junction kept 9 bases outside the gene matches. The CDR3 has 16 residues. CDR3 DNA sequence: TGTGCCAGCAGCCCGACTAGCGGAGGCGGGACAGATACGCAGTATTTT. It codes for CASSPTSGGGTDTQYF. The variable domain in full, with the rest retrieved from reference TRBV7-2 and TRBJ2-3, is GAGVSQSPSNKVTEKGKDVELRCDPISGHTALYWYRQSLGQGLEFLIYFQGNSAPDKSGLPSDRFSAERTGGSVSTLTIQRTQQEDSAVYLCASSPTSGGGTDTQYFGPGTRLTVL.

The rearrangement links TRBV5-1 to TRBJ2-3, with D perhaps assigned TRBD1 or TRBD2 (5 bases each). The CDR3 length is 16 residues. In germline, CDR1 is SGHRS, CDR2 YFSETQ. V dropped 4 bases and J dropped 2 bases, with 17 bases sitting between them. The CDR3 loop is CASSVGSGTITDTQYF. As DNA, the CDR3 is TGCGCCAGCAGCGTAGGATCCGGGACCATCACAGATACGCAGTATTTT.

This clonotype has at least ten counts. The chain recombines TRBV19 with TRBJ1-6; perhaps TRBD1 as D (5 bases). The CDR3 length is 14 residues. V shed 6 bases and J shed 3 bases, with 9 bases lying between them. Germline assignment: CDR1 LNHDA and CDR2 SQIVND (reference sequence). The CDR3 nucleotides read TGTGCCAGTAGGAGACAGATCTATAATTCACCCCTCCACTTT. It translates to CASRRQIYNSPLHF.

The sample holds a few counts of this clonotype. This sequence joins TRBV7-2 and TRBJ1-1; D may be TRBD1 (5 bases). Looked up from germline, CDR1 is SGHTA and CDR2 is FQGNSA. V shed 5 bases and J shed 3 bases, with 13 bases lying between them. The CDR3 consists of 14 residues. The CDR3 spells CASSGQLGDTEAFF. The CDR3 DNA follows: TGTGCCAGCAGCGGACAACTGGGAGACACTGAAGCTTTCTTT.

This clonotype was detected many times. The rearrangement uses TRBV7-2 and TRBJ1-1, with a possible D match to TRBD1 (5 bases). The V gene lost 8 bases and the J gene lost 0 bases, with 10 bases spanning the gap. The CDR3 sequence is 13 residues long. Germline V gene sequence: CDR1 SGHTA, CDR2 FQGNSA. The CDR3 region is CASSTAMNTEAFF. The CDR3 DNA is TGTGCCAGCTCGACAGCCATGAACACTGAAGCTTTCTTT.

The V and J genes are TRBV19 and TRBJ1-3, with D perhaps TRBD1 (6 bases). This CDR3 is built from 15 residues. Trimming cost V 6 bases and J 5 bases, with 17 bases left between them. Germline loops: CDR1 LNHDA, CDR2 SQIVND (reference sequence). The CDR3 region is CASRGRGAARNTIYF. The CDR3 DNA reads TGTGCCAGTAGAGGACGGGGGGCGGCTCGAAACACCATATATTTT.

This clonotype was picked up many times. This chain links TRBV7-2 with TRBJ2-3, with D maybe TRBD2 (7 bases). This CDR3 has 15 amino acids. Germline CDR1 and CDR2: SGHTA and FQGNSA. Trimming shortened V by 2 bases and J by 6 bases, and 15 bases separated the two germline ends. DNA for the CDR3: TGTGCCAGCAGCTTATCGGGGGGCCCACAGGATACGCAGTATTTT. This encodes CASSLSGGPQDTQYF.

In its sample, this clonotype was seen a few times. The chain combines TRBV20-1 with TRBJ2-3; D may be TRBD1 or TRBD2 (5 bases each). This CDR3 region has 16 residues. V shed 5 bases and J shed 2 bases, with 20 bases lying between them. Germline CDR1 is DFQATT and CDR2 is SNEGSKA (reference sequence). CDR3 amino acids: CSAPSGTTKITDTQYF. In DNA form, the CDR3 reads TGCAGTGCTCCCTCCGGGACCACTAAAATCACAGATACGCAGTATTTT.

This clonotype was seen many times. The chain is built from TRBV6-2 or TRBV6-3 and TRBJ2-3, with D uncertain. The length of the CDR3 is 12 residues. The V gene's germline CDR1 is MNHEY and CDR2 SVGEGT. Between the trimmed V and J ends, which lost 7 bases and 9 bases, there was a span of 14 bases. In DNA, the CDR3 is TGTGCCAGCACCGACCTCCCACGAACGCAGTATTTT. Protein: CASTDLPRTQYF.

Only a few counts were recorded for this clonotype. The chain recombines TRBV20-1 with TRBJ2-7; D is unclear. CDR3 size: 14 residues. V was cut by 2 bases and J by 3 bases, with 14 bases left in between. Germline V gene data show CDR1 as DFQATT and CDR2 as SNEGSKA (reference sequence). The CDR3 sequence: CSARSPFHFYEQYF. As DNA, the CDR3 is TGCAGTGCTAGATCCCCCTTCCACTTCTACGAGCAGTACTTC.

The sample holds many counts of this clonotype. Here the CDR3 reads CASSPRLGDIQPQHF. In DNA, the CDR3 is TGTGCCAGCAGCCCTAGGCTTGGGGATATTCAGCCCCAGCATTTT. The chain is built from TRBV7-2 and TRBJ1-5; no definite D call. Between the trimmed V and J ends, which lost 5 bases and 6 bases, there was a span of 17 bases. Germline V gives CDR1 SGHTA, CDR2 FQGNSA. The CDR3 has 15 amino acids.

This clonotype was observed a few times. This chain's CDR3 is CASSIAQSYNSPLHF. In DNA form, the CDR3 reads TGTGCCAGTAGTATAGCCCAGAGTTATAATTCACCCCTCCACTTT. This chain uses TRBV19 with TRBJ1-6; no clear D. V was trimmed by 1 base and J by 4 bases, leaving 8 bases between them. Germline V gene data show CDR1 as LNHDA and CDR2 as SQIVND (reference sequence). The CDR3 loop spans 15 amino acids.

This clonotype was seen ten or more times. The gene calls are TRBV29-1 and TRBJ2-7; 9 nucleotides align to TRBD1. Trimming took 5 bases from V and 1 from J; bases not matched to a gene: 3. Germline loops: CDR1 SQVTM, CDR2 ANQGSEA. The CDR3 contains 13 residues. CDR3 residues: CSVRGTGSYEQYF. Written as DNA, the CDR3 is TGCAGCGTTAGGGGGACAGGGTCCTACGAGCAGTACTTC.

Ten or more counts support this clonotype. The gene calls are TRBV28 and TRBJ2-1; TRBD2 aligns across 9 bases. CDR3 length: 13 amino acids. V gave up 7 bases and J gave up 7 bases; unmatched junction bases: 5. Looked up from germline, CDR1 is MDHEN and CDR2 is SYDVKM. The CDR3 bases are TGTGCCAGCACCGGGACTAGCCGGAATGAGCAGTTCTTC. Translated, it gives CASTGTSRNEQFF.

A few counts support this clonotype. V and J are TRBV20-1 and TRBJ2-1, with D perhaps TRBD2 (6 bases). The CDR3 loop spans 14 amino acids. Germline values: CDR1 DFQATT, CDR2 SNEGSKA (reference sequence). Between the trimmed V and J ends, which lost 3 bases and 5 bases, there was a span of 14 bases. The CDR3 nucleotides read TGCAGTGCTAGGCCCAGCGGGTGGAACAATGAGCAGTTCTTC. Translating it yields CSARPSGWNNEQFF.

This clonotype was seen at least ten times. The gene calls are TRBV28 and TRBJ1-2; D might be TRBD1 (5 bases). V lost 10 bases and J lost 3, with 15 bases in between. Germline V gene sequence: CDR1 MDHEN, CDR2 SYDVKM. The CDR3 loop spans 13 amino acids. The CDR3 DNA is TGTGCCATAGGGAGGGGCTCTGACTATGGCTACACCTTC. The encoded protein is CAIGRGSDYGYTF.

This clonotype came up a few times. The chain links TRBV7-3 to TRBJ2-5, with D tentatively TRBD1 (6 bases). The CDR3 is 15 amino acids. V was clipped by 5 bases and J by 0 bases, with 13 bases between them. CDR1 is SGHTA and CDR2 is FQGTGA in the germline V gene. CDR3 loop: CASSATGPYQETQYF. The CDR3 nucleotides read TGTGCCAGCAGCGCGACAGGCCCTTACCAAGAGACCCAGTACTTC.

This clonotype showed up many times. The chain employs TRBV7-2 and TRBJ1-1; 7 bases are a match to TRBD1. The CDR3 is 16 residues long. J gave up 1 base and V 6 bases, and 11 bases lay outside the gene matches. Germline V CDR1 and CDR2: SGHTA, FQGNSA. The CDR3 bases are TGTGCCAGCAGTCCCGCCTGGGGACAGCCGAACACTGAAGCTTTCTTT. It codes for CASSPAWGQPNTEAFF.

This clonotype was seen more than once but under ten times. This rearrangement joins TRBV6-6 to TRBJ1-4, with D hard to call. The CDR3 has 14 amino acids. Germline-derived CDR1 and CDR2 are MNHNY and SVGAGI (reference sequence). Trimming cost V 4 bases and J 7 bases, with 13 bases left between them. The CDR3 sequence: CASSSQATGEKLFF. The CDR3 region has the DNA TGTGCCAGCAGTTCCCAGGCCACGGGTGAAAAACTGTTTTTT.

The V gene is TRBV7-9, the J gene TRBJ2-4; D not certain. V lost 1 base and J lost 1, with 5 bases in between. Looked up from germline, CDR1 is SEHNR and CDR2 is FQNEAQ (reference sequence). CDR3 length: 14 residues. CDR3 protein: CASSLVGAKNIQYF. DNA of the CDR3: TGTGCCAGCAGCTTAGTGGGGGCCAAAAACATTCAGTACTTC. The whole variable domain, filled in from reference TRBV7-9 and TRBJ2-4, reads DTGVSQNPRHKITKRGQNVTFRCDPISEHNRLYWYRQTLGQGPEFLTYFQNEAQLEKSRLLSDRFSAERPKGSFSTLEIQRTEQGDSAMYLCASSLVGAKNIQYFGAGTRLSVL.

The chain recombines TRBV20-1 with TRBJ2-7; maybe TRBD2 (6 bases). The CDR3 sequence is 13 residues long. Germline values: CDR1 DFQATT, CDR2 SNEGSKA (reference sequence). V was clipped by 6 bases and J by 1 base, with 13 bases between them. This CDR3 reads CSALGTGSYEQYF. The CDR3 bases are TGCAGTGCCCTGGGGACTGGTTCCTACGAGCAGTACTTC.

This clonotype has a count of ten or more. This chain links TRBV19 with TRBJ1-1, with TRBD1 matching 8 bases. The CDR3 runs 18 residues. The V gene end was trimmed by 4 bases and the J gene end by 3 bases; junction bases not matched to a gene: 16. Germline loops: CDR1 LNHDA, CDR2 SQIVND (reference sequence). The CDR3: CASSTPDRGIGTDTEAFF. As DNA, the CDR3 is TGTGCCAGTAGTACCCCCGACAGGGGCATCGGAACGGACACTGAAGCTTTCTTT.